This T cell receptor (beta chain) emerged from a study of blood T cell repertoires in COVID-19. Study-level information: Researchers got acute and convalescent COVID-19 samples from the United States, Italy and Spain.

The CDR3 is 14 residues long. Trimming took off 6 bases at V and 8 bases at J, with 17 bases between the two ends. Germline CDR1 and CDR2: MNHEY and SVGAGI. Recruited during active infection, patients (from Seattle) were subsequently followed longitudinally. As originally analysed: Cell counts per sample came from amplifying reference gene primers. Only in-frame clones appear in the TCRdb table, and some are missing; sequencing was by immunoSEQ multiplex PCR. The D gene and trimming were derived from the DNA, and the V and J assignments and clone size from that table. The sample gives about 240,000 clones, roughly 80% of which show up once; roughly 8% is in the top ten.

The chain carries TRBV6-5 and TRBJ2-1; D may be TRBD2 (6 bases). The source material was peripheral blood. The receptor was derived from an elderly woman with COVID-19, enrolled during active disease. The DNA of the CDR3 is TGTGCCAGCAGCCGGGGGTGGGGTGAGGATGAGCAGTTCTTC. Its translation: CASSRGWGEDEQFF.